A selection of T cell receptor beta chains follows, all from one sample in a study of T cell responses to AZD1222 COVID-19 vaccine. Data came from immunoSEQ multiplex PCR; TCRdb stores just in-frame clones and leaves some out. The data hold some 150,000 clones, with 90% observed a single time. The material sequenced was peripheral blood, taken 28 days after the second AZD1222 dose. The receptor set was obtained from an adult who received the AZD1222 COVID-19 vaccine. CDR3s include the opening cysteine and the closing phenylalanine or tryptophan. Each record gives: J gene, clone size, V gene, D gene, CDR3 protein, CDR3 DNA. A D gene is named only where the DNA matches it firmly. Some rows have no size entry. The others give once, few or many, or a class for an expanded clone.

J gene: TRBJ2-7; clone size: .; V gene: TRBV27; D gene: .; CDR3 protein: CASSLRGSEQYF; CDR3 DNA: TGTGCCAGCAGTTTAAGGGGTAGCGAGCAGTACTTC
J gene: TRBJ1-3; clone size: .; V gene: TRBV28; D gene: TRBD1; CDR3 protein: CASSISTGVDTIYF; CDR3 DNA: TGTGCCAGCAGTATCTCTACAGGGGTAGACACCATATATTTT
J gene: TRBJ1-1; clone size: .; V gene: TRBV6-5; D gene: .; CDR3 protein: CASRVGNENTEAFF; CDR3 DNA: TGTGCCAGCAGGGTAGGGAATGAGAACACTGAAGCTTTCTTT
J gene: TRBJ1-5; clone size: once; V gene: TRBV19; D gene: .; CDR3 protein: CASSMDGSNQPQHF; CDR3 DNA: TGTGCCAGTAGTATGGACGGTAGCAATCAGCCCCAGCATTTT
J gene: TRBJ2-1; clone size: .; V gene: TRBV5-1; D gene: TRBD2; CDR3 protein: CASSRLAGDYNEQFF; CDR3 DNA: TGCGCCAGCAGCCGTCTAGCGGGAGACTACAATGAGCAGTTCTTC
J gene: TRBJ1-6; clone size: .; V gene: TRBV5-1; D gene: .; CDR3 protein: CASSLAYTNSPLHF; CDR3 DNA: TGCGCCAGCAGCTTGGCTTACACTAATTCACCCCTCCACTTT
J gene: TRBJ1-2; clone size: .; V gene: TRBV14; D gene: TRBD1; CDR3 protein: CASATGVVNYGYTF; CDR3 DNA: TGTGCCAGCGCTACAGGGGTTGTTAACTATGGCTACACCTTC
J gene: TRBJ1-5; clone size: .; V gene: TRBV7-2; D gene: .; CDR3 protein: CASSLGGYSNQPQHF; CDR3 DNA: TGTGCCAGCAGCTTAGGAGGTTATAGCAATCAGCCCCAGCATTTT
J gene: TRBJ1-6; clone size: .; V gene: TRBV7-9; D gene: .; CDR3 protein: CASSLGSPLHF; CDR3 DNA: TGTGCCAGCAGCTTGGGTTCACCCCTCCACTTT
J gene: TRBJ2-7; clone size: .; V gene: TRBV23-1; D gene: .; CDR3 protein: CASSHRQVGPAYEQYF; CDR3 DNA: TGCGCCAGCAGTCACCGACAGGTAGGGCCAGCCTACGAGCAGTACTTC
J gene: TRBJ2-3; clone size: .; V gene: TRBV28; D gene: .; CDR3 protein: CASSDLHDSDTQYF; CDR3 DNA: TGTGCCAGCAGTGATCTCCACGATTCAGATACGCAGTATTTT
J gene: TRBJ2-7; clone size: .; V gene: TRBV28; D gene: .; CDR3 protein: CASSLIRGYEQYF; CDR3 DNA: TGTGCCAGCAGTTTAATCAGGGGCTACGAGCAGTACTTC
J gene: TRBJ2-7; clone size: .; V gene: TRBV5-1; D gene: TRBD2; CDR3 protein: CASSLQTDRGDEQYF; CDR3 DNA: TGCGCCAGCAGCTTGCAAACGGACCGGGGGGACGAGCAGTACTTC
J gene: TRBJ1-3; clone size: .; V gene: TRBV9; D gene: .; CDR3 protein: CASSVSSQGSGNTIYF; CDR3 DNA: TGTGCCAGCAGCGTTAGCTCACAGGGATCTGGAAACACCATATATTTT
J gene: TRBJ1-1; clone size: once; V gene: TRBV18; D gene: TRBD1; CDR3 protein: CASSPTRQGMNTEAFF; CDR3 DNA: TGTGCCAGCTCACCAACCCGACAGGGAATGAACACTGAAGCTTTCTTT
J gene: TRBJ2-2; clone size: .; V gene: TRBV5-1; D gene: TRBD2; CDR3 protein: CASSLDSGAGELFF; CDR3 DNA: TGCGCCAGCAGCTTGGATAGCGGGGCTGGGGAGCTGTTTTTT
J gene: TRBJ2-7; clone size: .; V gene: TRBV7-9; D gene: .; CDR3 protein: CASNDPPREEQYF; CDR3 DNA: TGTGCCAGCAACGACCCCCCGAGGGAGGAGCAGTACTTC
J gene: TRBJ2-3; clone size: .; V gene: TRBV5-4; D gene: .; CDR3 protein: CASSPDPASTDTQYF; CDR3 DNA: TGTGCCAGCAGCCCCGACCCCGCTAGCACAGATACGCAGTATTTT
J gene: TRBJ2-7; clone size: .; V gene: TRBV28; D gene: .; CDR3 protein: CASSNRYEQYF; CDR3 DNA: TGTGCCAGCAGCAACAGGTACGAGCAGTACTTC
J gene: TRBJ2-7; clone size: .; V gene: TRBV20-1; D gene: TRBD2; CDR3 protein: CSASDMTSRAYEQYF; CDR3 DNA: TGCAGTGCTAGTGATATGACTAGCAGGGCCTACGAGCAGTACTTC
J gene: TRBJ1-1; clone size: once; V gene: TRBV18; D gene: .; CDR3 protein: CASSPLRGGQETEAFF; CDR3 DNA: TGTGCCAGCTCACCCCTGCGGGGAGGGCAGGAGACTGAAGCTTTCTTT
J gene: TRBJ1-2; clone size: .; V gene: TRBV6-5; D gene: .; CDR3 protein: CASSYRQANYGYTF; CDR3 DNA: TGTGCCAGCAGTTATCGACAAGCTAACTATGGCTACACCTTC
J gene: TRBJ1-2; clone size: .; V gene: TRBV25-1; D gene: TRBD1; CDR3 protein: CASSEQGADGYTF; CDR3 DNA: TGTGCCAGCAGTGAACAGGGGGCCGATGGCTACACCTTC
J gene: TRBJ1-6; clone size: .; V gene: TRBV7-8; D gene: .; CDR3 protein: CASSFVQGGTSPLHF; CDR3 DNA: TGTGCCAGCAGCTTCGTACAGGGAGGAACGTCACCCCTCCACTTT
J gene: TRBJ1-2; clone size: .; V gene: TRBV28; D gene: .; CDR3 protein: CASSSGLAHNYGYTF; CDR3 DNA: TGTGCCAGCAGTTCGGGACTGGCCCATAACTATGGCTACACCTTC
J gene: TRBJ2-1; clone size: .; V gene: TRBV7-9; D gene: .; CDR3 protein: CASSQSEYSNNEQFF; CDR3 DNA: TGTGCCAGCAGCCAAAGCGAGTATTCTAACAATGAGCAGTTCTTC
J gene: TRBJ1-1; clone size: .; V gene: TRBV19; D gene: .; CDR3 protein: CASSLYMNTEAFF; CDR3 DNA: TGTGCCAGTAGCCTCTACATGAACACTGAAGCTTTCTTT
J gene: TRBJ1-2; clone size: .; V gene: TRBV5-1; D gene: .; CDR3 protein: CASSPDTAGGSGYTF; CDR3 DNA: TGCGCCAGCAGCCCCGACACGGCGGGGGGAAGTGGCTACACCTTC
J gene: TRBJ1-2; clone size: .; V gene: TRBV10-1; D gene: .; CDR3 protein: CASSESGRVGYTF; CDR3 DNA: TGCGCCAGCAGTGAGTCCGGACGTGTTGGCTACACCTTC
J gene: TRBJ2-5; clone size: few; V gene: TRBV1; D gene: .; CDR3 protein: CTSSQDSIETQYF; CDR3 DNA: TGCACCAGCAGCCAAGACTCGATAGAGACCCAGTACTTC
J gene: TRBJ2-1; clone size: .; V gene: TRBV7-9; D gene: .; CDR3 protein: CASSFNPVVHNEQFF; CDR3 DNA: TGTGCCAGCAGCTTCAATCCGGTGGTCCACAATGAGCAGTTCTTC
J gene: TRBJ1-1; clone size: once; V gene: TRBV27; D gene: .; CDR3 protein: CASSRYQAGNTEAFF; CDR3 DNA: TGTGCCAGCAGCCGTTATCAGGCAGGCAACACTGAAGCTTTCTTT
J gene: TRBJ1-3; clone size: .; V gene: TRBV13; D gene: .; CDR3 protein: CASSLLAQGENTIYF; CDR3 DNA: TGTGCCAGCAGCCTACTGGCCCAAGGGGAAAACACCATATATTTT
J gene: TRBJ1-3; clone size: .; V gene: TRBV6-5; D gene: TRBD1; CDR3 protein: CASSQGGSGNTIYF; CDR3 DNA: TGTGCCAGCTCCCAGGGGGGCTCTGGAAACACCATATATTTT
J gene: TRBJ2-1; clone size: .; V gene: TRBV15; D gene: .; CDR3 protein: CATRGWRVSYNEQFF; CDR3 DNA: TGTGCCACCAGGGGGTGGAGGGTCTCCTACAATGAGCAGTTCTTC
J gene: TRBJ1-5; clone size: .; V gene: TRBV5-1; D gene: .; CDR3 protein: CASSFGGSNQPQHF; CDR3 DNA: TGCGCCAGCAGCTTTGGCGGGAGCAATCAGCCCCAGCATTTT
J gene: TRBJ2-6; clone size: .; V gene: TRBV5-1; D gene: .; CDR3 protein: CASSLVLGPGGANVLTF; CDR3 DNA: TGCGCCAGCAGCTTGGTACTGGGCCCCGGCGGGGCCAACGTCCTGACTTTC
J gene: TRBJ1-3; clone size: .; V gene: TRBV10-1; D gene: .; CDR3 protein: CASSDSPDSGNTIYF; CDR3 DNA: TGCGCCAGCAGTGACAGCCCTGACTCTGGAAACACCATATATTTT
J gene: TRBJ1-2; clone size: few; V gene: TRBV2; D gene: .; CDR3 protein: CASPRYRRPTNYGYTF; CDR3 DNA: TGTGCCAGCCCCCGGTATAGGCGTCCGACTAACTATGGCTACACCTTC
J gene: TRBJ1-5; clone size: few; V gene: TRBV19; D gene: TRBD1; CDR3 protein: CASSIRTGGNQPQHF; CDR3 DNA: TGTGCCAGTAGTATCAGGACAGGGGGCAATCAGCCCCAGCATTTT
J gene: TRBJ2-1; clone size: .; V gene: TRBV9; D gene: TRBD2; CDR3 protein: CASSATTSGSAEQFF; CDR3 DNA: TGTGCCAGCAGCGCCACGACTAGCGGGAGCGCTGAGCAGTTCTTC
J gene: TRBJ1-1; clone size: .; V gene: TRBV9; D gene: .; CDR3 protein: CASSGGMNTEAFF; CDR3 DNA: TGTGCCAGCAGTGGGGGGATGAACACTGAAGCTTTCTTT
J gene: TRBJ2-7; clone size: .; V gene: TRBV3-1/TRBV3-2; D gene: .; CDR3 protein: CASSLGREHF; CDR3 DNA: TGTGCCAGCAGCCTTGGCAGGGAACACTTC
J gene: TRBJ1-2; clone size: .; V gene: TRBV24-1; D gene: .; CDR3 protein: CATSYSNYGYTF; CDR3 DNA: TGTGCCACCAGTTACAGTAACTATGGCTACACCTTC
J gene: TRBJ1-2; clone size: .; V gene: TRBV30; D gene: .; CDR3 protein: CAWSVGFGEGFYGYTF; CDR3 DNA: TGTGCCTGGAGTGTAGGCTTCGGGGAGGGGTTCTATGGCTACACCTTC
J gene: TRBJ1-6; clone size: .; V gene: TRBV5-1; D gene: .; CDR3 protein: CASSPLSPGGSNSPLHF; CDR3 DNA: TGCGCCAGCAGCCCCCTGAGTCCGGGGGGGTCTAATTCACCCCTCCACTTT
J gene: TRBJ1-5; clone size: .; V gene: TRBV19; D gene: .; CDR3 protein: CASSMIQDQPQHF; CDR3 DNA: TGTGCCAGTAGTATGATACAGGATCAGCCCCAGCATTTT
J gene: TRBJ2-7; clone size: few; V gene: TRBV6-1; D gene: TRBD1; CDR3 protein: CASSVQGQGANYEQYF; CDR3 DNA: TGTGCCAGCAGTGTCCAGGGACAGGGGGCAAACTACGAGCAGTACTTC
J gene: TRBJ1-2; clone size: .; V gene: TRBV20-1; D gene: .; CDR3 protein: CSAADYGYTF; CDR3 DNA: TGCAGTGCTGCGGACTATGGCTACACCTTC
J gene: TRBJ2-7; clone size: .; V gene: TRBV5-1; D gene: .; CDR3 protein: CASSLVVGSYEQYF; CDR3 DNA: TGCGCCAGCAGCTTGGTGGTCGGGTCCTACGAGCAGTACTTC
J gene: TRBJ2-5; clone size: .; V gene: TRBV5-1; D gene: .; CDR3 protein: CASSSRGMETQYF; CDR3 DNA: TGCGCCAGCAGCTCTCGGGGCATGGAGACCCAGTACTTC
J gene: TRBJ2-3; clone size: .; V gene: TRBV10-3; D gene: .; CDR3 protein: CAISEGTTDTQYF; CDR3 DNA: TGTGCCATCAGTGAAGGGACGACAGATACGCAGTATTTT
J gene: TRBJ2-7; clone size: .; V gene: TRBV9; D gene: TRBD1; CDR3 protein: CASSVDLGQGYEQYF; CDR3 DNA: TGTGCCAGCAGCGTAGACCTGGGACAGGGCTACGAGCAGTACTTC
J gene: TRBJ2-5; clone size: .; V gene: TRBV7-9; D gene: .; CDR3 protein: CASSPPQTRKETQYF; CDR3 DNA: TGTGCCAGCAGCCCGCCCCAAACCAGAAAAGAGACCCAGTACTTC
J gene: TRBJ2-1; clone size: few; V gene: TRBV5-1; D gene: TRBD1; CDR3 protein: CASKGGQGAYNEQFF; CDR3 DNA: TGCGCCAGCAAAGGGGGACAGGGGGCCTACAATGAGCAGTTCTTC
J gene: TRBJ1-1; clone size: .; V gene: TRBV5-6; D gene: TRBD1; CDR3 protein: CASSPWFSFRGQDTEAFF; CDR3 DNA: TGTGCCAGCAGCCCCTGGTTTAGTTTCAGGGGGCAGGACACTGAAGCTTTCTTT
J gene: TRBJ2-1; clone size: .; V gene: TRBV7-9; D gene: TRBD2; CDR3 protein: CASSLDGTSGRPTYNEQFF; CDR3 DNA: TGTGCCAGCAGCCTCGACGGGACTAGCGGGCGGCCTACCTACAATGAGCAGTTCTTC